A single sample gave rise to the 31 T cell receptor beta chains below, sequenced in a study of blood T cells in healthy people across ages. Combining a sample-barcoded 5' primer with a J-beta primer mix, a second PCR ran for roughly 7 to 12 cycles. TCRdb re-called the 5' RACE reads with MiXCR, one entry per CDR3 protein. The sample carries 790,000 or so distinct CDR3 sequences, more than 50% recorded once. The sequencing input was blood. Receptors were obtained from a man aged 40-55 years in good health.

The chain joins TRBV7-2 to TRBJ2-3; D is perhaps TRBD1 or TRBD2 (5 bases each). V lost 9 bases and J lost 0, with 10 bases in between. Germline V lookup: CDR1 SGHTA, CDR2 FQGNSA. The CDR3 has 13 amino acids. CDR3 bases: TGTGCCAGTAAACGGGACAGCACAGATACGCAGTATTTT. Translated, it gives CASKRDSTDTQYF.

This clonotype was observed a single time. The V gene is TRBV28, the J gene TRBJ2-7; D is possibly TRBD1 (5 bases). Germline assignment: CDR1 MDHEN and CDR2 SYDVKM. The CDR3 extends over 17 amino acids. V lost 6 bases to trimming and J lost 3 bases, with 24 bases between them. The DNA of the CDR3 is TGTGCCAGCAGCCGCGGAGTGGGGAAGGGGATTTGCTACGAGCAGTACTTC. Protein product: CASSRGVGKGICYEQYF.

A single count supports this clonotype. This chain links TRBV11-1 with TRBJ2-3, with a possible D match to TRBD1 (5 bases). The CDR3 length is 16 residues. Trimming took off 1 base at V and 2 bases at J, with 13 bases between the two ends. Germline V gives CDR1 SGHAT, CDR2 FQDESV (reference sequence). CDR3 bases: TGTGCCAGCAGCTTAGACGGACAACAGAACACAGATACGCAGTATTTT. This gives the protein CASSLDGQQNTDTQYF. The whole variable domain, filled in from reference TRBV11-1 and TRBJ2-3, reads EAEVAQSPRYKITEKSQAVAFWCDPISGHATLYWYRQILGQGPELLVQFQDESVVDDSQLPKDRFSAERLKGVDSTLKIQPAELGDSAMYLCASSLDGQQNTDTQYFGPGTRLTVL.

The chain recombines TRBV20-1 with TRBJ2-2, with D unclear. Germline V lookup: CDR1 DFQATT, CDR2 SNEGSKA (reference sequence). This CDR3 has 18 residues. V lost 0 bases and J lost 0, with 17 bases in between. DNA for the CDR3: TGCAGTGCTAGAGATCGACGTCAAGGAGCTACGAACACCGGGGAGCTGTTTTTT. Residues: CSARDRRQGATNTGELFF.

In its sample, this clonotype was seen a few times. This sequence joins TRBV5-5 and TRBJ2-3, with D perhaps TRBD2 (5 bases). V was clipped by 1 base and J by 2 bases, with 20 bases between them. CDR1 and CDR2 from the germline V gene are SGHKS and YYEKEE (reference sequence). This CDR3 spans 18 amino acids. The CDR3 loop reads CASSLFVLPSWFTDTQYF. As DNA, the CDR3 is TGTGCCAGCAGCTTGTTTGTTCTTCCTAGCTGGTTCACAGATACGCAGTATTTT. The full variable domain, in which reference TRBV5-5 and TRBJ2-3 provide the parts outside the CDR3, is DAGVTQSPTHLIKTRGQQVTLRCSPISGHKSVSWYQQVLGQGPQFIFQYYEKEERGRGNFPDRFSARQFPNYSSELNVNALLLGDSALYLCASSLFVLPSWFTDTQYFGPGTRLTVL.

This clonotype was counted a single time. The V and J genes are TRBV7-2 and TRBJ2-7; TRBD1 is a possible D gene (7 bases). The V and J ends lost 2 bases and 7 bases respectively, with 27 bases between them. This CDR3 spans 18 amino acids. Germline V gene data show CDR1 as SGHTA and CDR2 as FQGNSA. The CDR3 bases are TGTGCCAGCAGCTTACCGTTAGGAGGGGGCCCCACATACAATGAGCAGTACTTC. The encoded protein is CASSLPLGGGPTYNEQYF. The whole variable domain, filled in from reference TRBV7-2 and TRBJ2-7, reads GAGVSQSPSNKVTEKGKDVELRCDPISGHTALYWYRQSLGQGLEFLIYFQGNSAPDKSGLPSDRFSAERTGGSVSTLTIQRTQQEDSAVYLCASSLPLGGGPTYNEQYFGPGTRLTVT.

J is TRBJ1-2 and V is TRBV29-1; D gene ambiguous. From germline, CDR1 is SQVTM and CDR2 ANQGSEA. Trimming pared 5 bases from V and 7 bases from J, leaving 8 bases between. The length of the CDR3 is 10 residues. The CDR3 DNA reads TGCAGCGTTAACAGTCCTGGCTACACCTTC. It translates to CSVNSPGYTF.

This chain links TRBV12-3 or TRBV12-4 with TRBJ1-2; D gene uncertain. V lost 6 bases and J 4 bases, leaving 15 bases between the germline ends. This CDR3 is built from 14 residues. The CDR3 nucleotides read TGTGCCAGCAGCCCTAGTGGAATGGGCTATGGCTACACCTTC. Translated: CASSPSGMGYGYTF.

The rearrangement uses TRBV27 and TRBJ2-3; D call uncertain. The germline V and J ends were trimmed by 6 bases and 0 bases, with 7 bases remaining between them. The CDR3 runs to 13 residues. Germline CDR1 MNHEY, CDR2 SMNVEV (reference sequence). The chain's CDR3 is CASRRHSTDTQYF. In DNA, the CDR3 is TGTGCCAGCAGGCGCCACAGCACAGATACGCAGTATTTT.

The chain carries TRBV27 and TRBJ1-1; D is ambiguous. The length of the CDR3 is 15 residues. The V and J ends lost 3 bases and 4 bases respectively, with 15 bases between them. Germline CDR1 and CDR2: MNHEY and SMNVEV (reference sequence). CDR3 region: CASSFIRDWGTEAFF. CDR3 nucleotides: TGTGCCAGCAGTTTTATTCGGGATTGGGGCACTGAAGCTTTCTTT.

The V gene is TRBV12-3 or TRBV12-4, the J gene TRBJ1-2; D is uncertain. The V end was cut by 2 bases, the J end by 8 bases, with 12 bases between. There are 13 residues in the CDR3. CDR3 sequence reads: CASSLSRGAGYTF. As DNA, the CDR3 is TGTGCCAGCAGTTTATCCCGGGGTGCCGGCTACACCTTC.

The V and J genes are TRBV28 and TRBJ2-5, with TRBD2 identical over 7 bases. The CDR3 is made up of 16 amino acids. Per the germline V gene, CDR1 is MDHEN and CDR2 is SYDVKM. J was trimmed by 2 bases and V by 0 bases; bases with no gene match: 6. In nucleotides, the CDR3 is TGTGCCAGCAGTTTATGGAGAGGGACTAATCAAGAGACCCAGTACTTC. Translation gives CASSLWRGTNQETQYF.

This sequence joins TRBV6-5 and TRBJ1-2; possible D gene TRBD1, 5 bases. The CDR3 runs to 12 residues. Looked up from germline, CDR1 is MNHEY and CDR2 is SVGAGI. V was trimmed by 5 bases and J by 5 bases, leaving 9 bases between them. CDR3 protein: CASSGTKYGYTF. In DNA form, the CDR3 reads TGTGCCAGCAGTGGGACCAAGTATGGCTACACCTTC.

The rearrangement uses TRBV6-5 and TRBJ2-5, with 10 bases matching TRBD2. Trimming took 2 bases from V and 4 from J; bases not matched to a gene: 4. Germline CDR1 is MNHEY and CDR2 is SVGAGI. This CDR3 has 15 residues. CDR3 sequence reads: CASSYDLAGVETQYF. CDR3 DNA sequence: TGTGCCAGCAGTTACGATCTAGCGGGAGTAGAGACCCAGTACTTC.

This chain joins TRBV20-1 and TRBJ1-4; D unclear. CDR1 is DFQATT, CDR2 SNEGSKA, per germline (reference sequence). CDR3 length equals 17 residues. The V end was cut by 0 bases, the J end by 1 base, with 15 bases between. Here the CDR3 reads CSARDLRVAVTNEKLFF. CDR3 DNA sequence: TGCAGTGCTAGAGATCTCCGTGTGGCCGTAACTAATGAAAAACTGTTTTTT.

This clonotype occurred a few times. The genes are TRBV6-6 and TRBJ2-3; 7 bases fit TRBD2. CDR3 length: 15 amino acids. With V trimmed by 2 bases and J by 2 bases, 4 bases remained unmatched. CDR1 MNHNY and CDR2 SVGAGI come from the germline V gene (reference sequence). DNA for the CDR3: TGTGCCAGCAGTTACGCGGGGGACCCCACAGATACGCAGTATTTT. Protein product: CASSYAGDPTDTQYF.

The V call is TRBV29-1, the J call TRBJ1-5; no reliable D call. V was clipped by 2 bases and J by 4 bases, with 15 bases between them. Germline V gene sequence: CDR1 SQVTM, CDR2 ANQGSEA. This CDR3 comprises 15 residues. CDR3 DNA sequence: TGCAGCGTTGAATCGCCAGGACTGATAAATCAGCCCCAGCATTTT. Protein: CSVESPGLINQPQHF.

This sequence joins TRBV6-5 and TRBJ1-2, with 7 bases identical to TRBD1. Unmatched junction bases numbered 2, after V lost 5 bases and J lost 5 bases. The germline V gene has CDR1 MNHEY and CDR2 SVGAGI. This CDR3 contains 12 residues. The CDR3 DNA is TGTGCCAGCAGTGGGGGACAGTATGGCTACACCTTC. Protein sequence: CASSGGQYGYTF.

This clonotype occurred a few times. The chain uses TRBV7-8 and TRBJ2-3; no clear D gene. Trimming pared 1 base from V and 5 bases from J, leaving 10 bases between. Germline loops: CDR1 SGHVS, CDR2 FQNEAQ. The CDR3 is made up of 14 amino acids. CDR3 in amino acids: CASSLGPRGDTQYF. CDR3 coding DNA: TGTGCCAGCAGCTTAGGCCCCCGTGGAGATACGCAGTATTTT.

The genes are TRBV12-3 or TRBV12-4 and TRBJ1-5, with D hard to call. The ends were cut back, 8 bases at V and 0 bases at J, with 5 bases in the middle. The CDR3 contains 12 residues. CDR3 sequence reads: CASDNSNQPQHF. The CDR3 DNA sequence: TGTGCCAGCGACAATAGCAATCAGCCCCAGCATTTT.

This clonotype was picked up a small number of times. The chain combines TRBV6-2 or TRBV6-3 with TRBJ2-1; 8 bases agree with TRBD1. CDR3 length equals 13 residues. The V gene end was trimmed by 6 bases and the J gene end by 3 bases; junction bases not matched to a gene: 1. Germline V gives CDR1 MNHEY, CDR2 SVGEGT. The chain's CDR3 is CASRGTGYNEQFF. The CDR3 coding sequence is TGTGCCAGCAGGGGGACAGGCTACAATGAGCAGTTCTTC.

The chain employs TRBV12-3 or TRBV12-4 and TRBJ1-2; 8 bases line up with TRBD1. V lost 6 bases, J lost 4 bases, and 13 bases stayed unmatched. This CDR3 has 16 residues. CDR3 loop: CASSYTSGGVSYGYTF. The CDR3, as DNA: TGTGCCAGCAGCTATACATCAGGGGGCGTTAGCTATGGCTACACCTTC.

This clonotype was counted at least ten times. Given a much more abundant clone one base away, this may be a read error. V and J are TRBV20-1 and TRBJ2-5; 8 bases match TRBD1. The CDR3 extends over 15 amino acids. After removal of 3 bases from V and 11 bases from J, the junction contained 17 bases not matched to a gene. Germline V gene lookup returns CDR1 DFQATT and CDR2 SNEGSKA (reference sequence). Here the CDR3 reads CSASLFGQGDNEQYF. CDR3 DNA: TGCAGTGCTAGCCTTTTCGGACAGGGAGACAATGAGCAGTACTTC.

The rearrangement links TRBV27 to TRBJ2-7; 8 bases map to TRBD1. The DNA end is more similar to TRBJ2-5, so the J call may be wrong. The CDR3 is made up of 17 amino acids. Germline V gene data show CDR1 as MNHEY and CDR2 as SMNVEV (reference sequence). CDR3 sequence reads: CASSLYPLPGQVETQYF. The CDR3 DNA reads as TGTGCCAGCAGTTTATACCCATTGCCGGGACAGGTGGAGACCCAGTACTTC.

V gene TRBV20-1 combines with J gene TRBJ2-7, with 9 bases aligning to TRBD1. V trimming: 0 bases; J trimming: 3 bases; junction bases outside the gene matches: 3. The CDR3 covers 14 residues. Germline V gene data show CDR1 as DFQATT and CDR2 as SNEGSKA (reference sequence). This chain's CDR3 is CSARDRDRDYEQYF. CDR3 nucleotide sequence: TGCAGTGCTAGAGACCGGGACAGGGACTACGAGCAGTACTTC.

V gene TRBV11-3 combines with J gene TRBJ2-5, with TRBD2 matching over 7 bases. The length of the CDR3 is 18 residues. CDR1 SGHNT and CDR2 YENEEA come from the germline V gene. The V segment lost 1 base and the J segment 1 base; nucleotides outside the gene matches: 12. The chain's CDR3 is CASSLGGGTSLSQETQYF. The CDR3, as DNA: TGTGCCAGCAGCTTAGGGGGGGGGACTTCCCTCTCCCAAGAGACCCAGTACTTC.

This clonotype has more than one count but fewer than ten. The chain is built from TRBV5-1 and TRBJ2-7; the match to TRBD1 covers 9 bases. The J segment lost 4 bases and the V segment lost 5 bases, leaving 7 bases of the junction unmatched. CDR1 and CDR2 from the germline V gene are SGHRS and YFSETQ. The CDR3 runs to 14 residues. This chain's CDR3 is CASRPQGALYEQYF. CDR3 sequence (DNA): TGCGCCAGCAGGCCACAGGGGGCTCTTTACGAGCAGTACTTC.

This clonotype was counted ten times or more. The chain is built from TRBV29-1 and TRBJ2-7; D may be TRBD1 or TRBD2 (5 bases each). V dropped 6 bases and J dropped 6 bases, with 12 bases sitting between them. The germline gives CDR1 SQVTM, CDR2 ANQGSEA. CDR3 size: 11 residues. CDR3 sequence reads: CSVGTGSEQYF. The CDR3 DNA reads as TGCAGCGTCGGGACGGGGAGCGAGCAGTACTTC.

This rearrangement joins TRBV10-3 to TRBJ1-6; D possibly corresponds to TRBD1 (6 bases). Germline CDR1 is ENHRY and CDR2 is SYGVKD. The CDR3 covers 15 residues. V was clipped by 6 bases and J by 7 bases, with 16 bases between them. This chain's CDR3 is CAIRPTGRTNSPLHF. CDR3 sequence (DNA): TGTGCCATCAGGCCGACAGGTCGGACGAATTCACCCCTCCACTTT.

The rearrangement joins TRBV5-1 to TRBJ1-5; 7 nucleotides line up with TRBD1. The CDR3 covers 14 residues. Germline CDR1 is SGHRS and CDR2 is YFSETQ. The ends lost 7 bases at V and 4 bases at J; junction bases unmatched: 8. The CDR3 bases are TGCGCCAGCGCTACAGGGGAAGGAAATCAGCCCCAGCATTTT. This translates into CASATGEGNQPQHF.

The genes are TRBV7-3 and TRBJ2-3; D is perhaps TRBD2 (6 bases). This CDR3 region has 15 residues. Trimming took 3 bases from V and 4 from J, leaving 14 bases between them. Germline assignment: CDR1 SGHTA and CDR2 FQGTGA. The DNA of the CDR3 is TGTGCCAGCAGCTTCGAGGGAGGCCCACCAGATACGCAGTATTTT. It encodes CASSFEGGPPDTQYF.